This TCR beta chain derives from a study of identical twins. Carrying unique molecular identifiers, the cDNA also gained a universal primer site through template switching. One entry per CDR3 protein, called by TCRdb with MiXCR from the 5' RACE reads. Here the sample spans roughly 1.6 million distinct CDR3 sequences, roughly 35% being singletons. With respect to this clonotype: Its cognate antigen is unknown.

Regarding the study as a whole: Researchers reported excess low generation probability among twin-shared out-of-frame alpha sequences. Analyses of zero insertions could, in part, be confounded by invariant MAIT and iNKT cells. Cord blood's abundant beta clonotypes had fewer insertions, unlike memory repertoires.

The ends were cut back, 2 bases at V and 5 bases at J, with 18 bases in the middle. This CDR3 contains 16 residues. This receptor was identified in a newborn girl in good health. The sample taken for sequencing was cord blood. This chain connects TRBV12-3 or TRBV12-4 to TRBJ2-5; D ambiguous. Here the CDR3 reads CASSLSAAARLETQYF. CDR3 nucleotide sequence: TGTGCCAGCAGTTTAAGTGCCGCAGCCCGACTGGAGACCCAGTACTTC.